These T cell receptor beta chains were read from a single sample in a study of blood T cell repertoires in COVID-19. The method was immunoSEQ multiplex PCR; TCRdb's version includes in-frame clones alone and lacks a portion of them. The data contain roughly 50,000 clones, about nine tenths of them singletons. The sequenced sample was peripheral blood. These receptors were collected from a man aged 65 to 79 with acute or convalescent COVID-19. The CDR3 runs from the conserved cysteine through the conserved F or W.

v_call,cdr3_aa
TRBV18,CASSPQDLNTEAFF
TRBV6-5,CASSYAPPAGNTIYF
TRBV18,CASSRTGSTDTQYF
TRBV28,CASSLPRDSFQETQYF
TRBV13,CASSLVYPGGSPLHF
TRBV19,CASSSLTSGSWQFF
TRBV10-2,CASSERGQGAPNEKLFF
TRBV7-2,CASSARGTGLEAFF
TRBV7-2,CASSPQGAGPYEQYF
TRBV6-2/TRBV6-3,CASSPRRDRGTEAFF
TRBV9,CASSVGLTGSRPPNSGNTIYF
TRBV4-3,CASSQDYGVPLGELFF
TRBV15,CATSRGQNSGSPLHF
TRBV29-1,CSVEGTRGRSNEQFF
TRBV2,CASSVSGIAYEQYF
TRBV11-2,CASSSTSGGRLQETQYF
TRBV6-2/TRBV6-3,CASSENYGYTF